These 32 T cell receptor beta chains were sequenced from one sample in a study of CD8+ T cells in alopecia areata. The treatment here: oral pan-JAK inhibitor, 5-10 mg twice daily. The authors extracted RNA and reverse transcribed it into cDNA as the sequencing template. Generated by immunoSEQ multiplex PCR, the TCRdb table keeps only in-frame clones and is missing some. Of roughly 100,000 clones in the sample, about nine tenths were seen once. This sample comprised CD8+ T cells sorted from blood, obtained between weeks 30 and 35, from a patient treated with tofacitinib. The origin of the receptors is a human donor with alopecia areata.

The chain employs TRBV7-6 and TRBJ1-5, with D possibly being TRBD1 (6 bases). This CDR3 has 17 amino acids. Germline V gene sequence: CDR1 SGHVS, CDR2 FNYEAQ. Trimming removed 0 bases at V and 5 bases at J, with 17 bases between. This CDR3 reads CASSLALGTSIHQPQHF. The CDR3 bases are TGTGCCAGCAGCTTAGCGCTGGGGACAAGTATCCATCAGCCCCAGCATTTT. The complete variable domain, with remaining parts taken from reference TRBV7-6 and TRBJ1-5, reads GAGVSQSPRYKVTKRGQDVALRCDPISGHVSLYWYRQALGQGPEFLTYFNYEAQQDKSGLPNDRFSAERPEGSISTLTIQRTEQRDSAMYRCASSLALGTSIHQPQHFGDGTRLSIL.

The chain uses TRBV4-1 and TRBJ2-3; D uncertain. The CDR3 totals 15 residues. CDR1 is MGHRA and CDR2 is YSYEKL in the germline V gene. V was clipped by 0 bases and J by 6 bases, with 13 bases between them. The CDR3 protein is CASSQDLGSFDTQYF. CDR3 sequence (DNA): TGCGCCAGCAGCCAAGATTTGGGTAGTTTTGATACGCAGTATTTT.

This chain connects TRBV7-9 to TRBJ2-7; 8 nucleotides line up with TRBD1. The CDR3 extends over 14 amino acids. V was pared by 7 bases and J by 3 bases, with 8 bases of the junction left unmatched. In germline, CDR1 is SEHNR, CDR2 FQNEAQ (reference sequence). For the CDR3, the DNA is TGTGCCAGCACCCGCCCGGGACAGGACTACGAGCAGTACTTC. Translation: CASTRPGQDYEQYF.

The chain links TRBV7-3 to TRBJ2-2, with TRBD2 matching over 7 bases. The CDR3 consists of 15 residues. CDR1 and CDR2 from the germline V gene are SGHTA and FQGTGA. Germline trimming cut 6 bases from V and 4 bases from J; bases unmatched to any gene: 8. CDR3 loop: CASRNTSEGTGELFF. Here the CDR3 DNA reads TGTGCCAGCAGGAACACTAGCGAGGGCACCGGGGAGCTGTTTTTT. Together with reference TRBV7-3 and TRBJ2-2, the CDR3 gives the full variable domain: GAGVSQTPSNKVTEKGKYVELRCDPISGHTALYWYRQSLGQGPEFLIYFQGTGAADDSGLPNDRFFAVRPEGSVSTLKIQRTERGDSAVYLCASRNTSEGTGELFFGEGSRLTVL.

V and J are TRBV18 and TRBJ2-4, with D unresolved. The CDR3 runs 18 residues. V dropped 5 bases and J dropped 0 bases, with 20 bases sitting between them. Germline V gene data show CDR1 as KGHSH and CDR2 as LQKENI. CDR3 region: CASSATKRAALAKNIQYF. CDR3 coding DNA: TGTGCCAGCTCAGCTACCAAACGGGCCGCACTAGCCAAAAACATTCAGTACTTC.

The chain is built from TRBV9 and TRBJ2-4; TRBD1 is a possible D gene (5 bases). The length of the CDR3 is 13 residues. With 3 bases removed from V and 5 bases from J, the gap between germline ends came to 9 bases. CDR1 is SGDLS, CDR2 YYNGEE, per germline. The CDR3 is CASSDRTENIQYF. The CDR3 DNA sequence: TGTGCCAGCAGCGACAGGACGGAAAACATTCAGTACTTC.

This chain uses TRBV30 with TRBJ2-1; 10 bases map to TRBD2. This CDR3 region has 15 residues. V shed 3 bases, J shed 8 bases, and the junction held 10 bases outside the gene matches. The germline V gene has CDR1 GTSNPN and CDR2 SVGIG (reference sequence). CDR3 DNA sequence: TGTGCCTGGAGCCGAGGGGCTAGCGGGAGCTATGAGCAGTTCTTC. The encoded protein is CAWSRGASGSYEQFF.

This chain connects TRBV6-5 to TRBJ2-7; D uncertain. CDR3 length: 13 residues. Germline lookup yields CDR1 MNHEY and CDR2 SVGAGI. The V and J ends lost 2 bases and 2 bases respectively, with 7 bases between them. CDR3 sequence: CASSYDRAYEQYF. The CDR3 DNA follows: TGTGCCAGCAGTTACGATCGGGCCTACGAGCAGTACTTC.

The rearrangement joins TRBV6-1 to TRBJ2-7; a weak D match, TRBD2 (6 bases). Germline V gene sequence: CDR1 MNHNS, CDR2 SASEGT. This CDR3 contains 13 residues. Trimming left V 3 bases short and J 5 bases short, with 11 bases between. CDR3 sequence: CASSDGGINEQYF. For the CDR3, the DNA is TGTGCCAGCAGTGACGGGGGTATCAACGAGCAGTACTTC.

The DNA for the CDR3 is TGTGCCAGCAGCGGGACAGGGACCTCCTACGAGCAGTACTTC. It codes for CASSGTGTSYEQYF. The chain is built from TRBV5-4 and TRBJ2-7; 9 nucleotides match TRBD1. V dropped 4 bases and J dropped 0; count of bases not matched to a gene: 2. The CDR3 consists of 14 residues. The germline CDR1 and CDR2 sequences are SGHNT and YYREEE (reference sequence).

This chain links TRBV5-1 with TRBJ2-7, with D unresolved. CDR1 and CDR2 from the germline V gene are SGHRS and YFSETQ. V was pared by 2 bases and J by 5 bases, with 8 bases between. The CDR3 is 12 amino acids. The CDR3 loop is CASSLTANEQYF. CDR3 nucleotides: TGCGCCAGCAGCTTAACAGCTAACGAGCAGTACTTC.

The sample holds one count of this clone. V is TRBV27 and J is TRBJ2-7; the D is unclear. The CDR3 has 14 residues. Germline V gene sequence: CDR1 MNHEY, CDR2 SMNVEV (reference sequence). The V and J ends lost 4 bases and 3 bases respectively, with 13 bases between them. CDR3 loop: CASSWASFSYEQYF. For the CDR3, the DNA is TGTGCCAGCAGTTGGGCTTCGTTCAGCTACGAGCAGTACTTC.

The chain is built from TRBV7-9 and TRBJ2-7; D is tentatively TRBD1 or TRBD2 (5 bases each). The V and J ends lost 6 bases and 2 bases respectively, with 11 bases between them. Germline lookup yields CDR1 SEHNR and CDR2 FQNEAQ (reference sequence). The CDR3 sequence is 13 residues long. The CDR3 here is CASRSGRTYEQYF. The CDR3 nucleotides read TGTGCCAGCAGGTCGGGACGCACCTACGAGCAGTACTTC.

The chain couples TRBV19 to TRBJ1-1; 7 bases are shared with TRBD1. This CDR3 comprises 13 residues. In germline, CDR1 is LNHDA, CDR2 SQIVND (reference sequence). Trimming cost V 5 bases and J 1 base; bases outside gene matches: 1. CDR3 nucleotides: TGTGCCAGTAGTGACAGGGAGAACACTGAAGCTTTCTTT. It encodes CASSDRENTEAFF.

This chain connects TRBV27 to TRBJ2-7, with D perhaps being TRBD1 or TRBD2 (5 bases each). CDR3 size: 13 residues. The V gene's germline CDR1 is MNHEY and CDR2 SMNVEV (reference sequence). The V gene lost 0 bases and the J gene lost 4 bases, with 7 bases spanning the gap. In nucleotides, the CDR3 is TGTGCCAGCAGTTTATCGAGGGGTTACGAGCAGTACTTC. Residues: CASSLSRGYEQYF.

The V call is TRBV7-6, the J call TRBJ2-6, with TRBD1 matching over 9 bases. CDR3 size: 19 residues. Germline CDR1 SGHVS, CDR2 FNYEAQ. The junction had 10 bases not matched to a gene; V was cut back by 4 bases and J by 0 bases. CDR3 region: CASSSKRDRDPSGANVLTF. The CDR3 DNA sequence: TGTGCCAGCAGCTCGAAACGGGACAGGGATCCCTCTGGGGCCAACGTCCTGACTTTC. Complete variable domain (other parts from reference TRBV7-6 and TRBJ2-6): GAGVSQSPRYKVTKRGQDVALRCDPISGHVSLYWYRQALGQGPEFLTYFNYEAQQDKSGLPNDRFSAERPEGSISTLTIQRTEQRDSAMYRCASSSKRDRDPSGANVLTFGAGSRLTVL.

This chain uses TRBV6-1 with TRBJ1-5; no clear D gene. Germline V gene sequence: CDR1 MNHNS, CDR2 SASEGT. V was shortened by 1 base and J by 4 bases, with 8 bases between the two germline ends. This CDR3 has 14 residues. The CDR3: CASSEEMENQPQHF. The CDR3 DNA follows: TGTGCCAGCAGTGAAGAGATGGAGAATCAGCCCCAGCATTTT.

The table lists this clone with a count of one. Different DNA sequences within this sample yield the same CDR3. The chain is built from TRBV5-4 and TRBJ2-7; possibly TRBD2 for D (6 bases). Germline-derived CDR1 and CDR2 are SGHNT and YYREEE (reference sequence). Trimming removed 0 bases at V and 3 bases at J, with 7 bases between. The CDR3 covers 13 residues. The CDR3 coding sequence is TGTGCCAGCAGCTTGGTCGGGAGCTACGAGCAGTACTTC. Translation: CASSLVGSYEQYF.

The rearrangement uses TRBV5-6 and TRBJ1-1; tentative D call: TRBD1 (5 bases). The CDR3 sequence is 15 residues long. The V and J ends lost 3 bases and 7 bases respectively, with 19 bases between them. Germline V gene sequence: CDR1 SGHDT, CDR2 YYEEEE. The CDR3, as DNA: TGTGCCAGCAGCTCTGAAACAGGAACGGGATATGAAGCTTTCTTT. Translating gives CASSSETGTGYEAFF.

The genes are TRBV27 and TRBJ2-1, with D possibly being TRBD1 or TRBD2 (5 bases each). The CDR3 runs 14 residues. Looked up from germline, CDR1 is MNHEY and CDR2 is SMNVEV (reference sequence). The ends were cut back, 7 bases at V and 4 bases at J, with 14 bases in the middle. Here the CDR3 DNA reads TGTGCCAGCAAACGTCCGGGGCCGTACAATGAGCAGTTCTTC. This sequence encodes CASKRPGPYNEQFF.

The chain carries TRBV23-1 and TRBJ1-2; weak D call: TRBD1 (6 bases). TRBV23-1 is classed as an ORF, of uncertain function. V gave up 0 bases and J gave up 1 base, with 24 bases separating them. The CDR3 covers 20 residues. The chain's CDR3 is CASSQSNLRDTTNHNYGYTF. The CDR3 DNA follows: TGCGCCAGCAGTCAATCGAATCTTCGGGACACAACGAATCATAACTATGGCTACACCTTC.

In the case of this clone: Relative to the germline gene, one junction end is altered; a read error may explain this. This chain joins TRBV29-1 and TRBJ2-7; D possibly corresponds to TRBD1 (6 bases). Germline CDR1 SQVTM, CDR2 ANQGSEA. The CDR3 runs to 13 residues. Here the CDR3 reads CGVEEQGIYEQYF. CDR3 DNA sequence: TGCGGCGTTGAAGAGCAGGGGATCTACGAGCAGTACTTC.

The CDR3 nucleotides read TGCGCCAGCAGCTGGGGGACAGGGGAAGATACGCAGTATTTT. Protein sequence: CASSWGTGEDTQYF. The chain couples TRBV5-1 to TRBJ2-3; TRBD1 agrees at 10 bases. The CDR3 totals 14 residues. Germline trimming cut 3 bases from V and 5 bases from J; bases unmatched to any gene: 3. The germline V gene encodes CDR1 SGHRS and CDR2 YFSETQ.

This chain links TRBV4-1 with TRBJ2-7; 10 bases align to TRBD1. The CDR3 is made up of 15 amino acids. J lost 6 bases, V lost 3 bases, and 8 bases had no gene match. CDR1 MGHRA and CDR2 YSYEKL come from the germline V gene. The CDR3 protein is CASSHLGTGVREQYF. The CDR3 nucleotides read TGCGCCAGCAGCCACCTCGGGACAGGGGTTCGCGAGCAGTACTTC.

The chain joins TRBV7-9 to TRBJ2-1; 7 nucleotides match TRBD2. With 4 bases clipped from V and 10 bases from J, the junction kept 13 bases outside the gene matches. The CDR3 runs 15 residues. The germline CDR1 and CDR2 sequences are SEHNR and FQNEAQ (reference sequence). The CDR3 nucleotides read TGTGCCAGCAGCTCGTCGACTAGCCCCCTCAGGGAGCAGTTCTTC. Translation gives CASSSSTSPLREQFF.

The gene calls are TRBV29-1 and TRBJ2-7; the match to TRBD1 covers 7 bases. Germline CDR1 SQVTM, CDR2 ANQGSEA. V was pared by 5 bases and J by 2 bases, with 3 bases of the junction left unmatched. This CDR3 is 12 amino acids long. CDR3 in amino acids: CSVNRGPYEQYF. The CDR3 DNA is TGCAGCGTTAACAGGGGTCCCTACGAGCAGTACTTC.

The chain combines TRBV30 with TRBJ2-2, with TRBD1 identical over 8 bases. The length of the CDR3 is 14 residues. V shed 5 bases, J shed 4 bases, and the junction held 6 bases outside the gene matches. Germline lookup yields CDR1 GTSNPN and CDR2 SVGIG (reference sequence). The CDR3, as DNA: TGTGCCTGGGGATGGACAGGGTTCACCGGGGAGCTGTTTTTT. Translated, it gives CAWGWTGFTGELFF. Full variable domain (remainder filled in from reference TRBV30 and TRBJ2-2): SQTIHQWPATLVQPVGSPLSLECTVEGTSNPNLYWYRQAAGRGLQLLFYSVGIGQISSEVPQNLSASRPQDRQFILSSKKLLLSDSGFYLCAWGWTGFTGELFFGEGSRLTVL.

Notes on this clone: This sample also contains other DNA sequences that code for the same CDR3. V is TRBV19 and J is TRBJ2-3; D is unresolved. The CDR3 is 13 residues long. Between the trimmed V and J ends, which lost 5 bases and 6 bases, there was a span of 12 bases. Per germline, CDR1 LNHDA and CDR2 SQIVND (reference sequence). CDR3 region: CASSRASTDTQYF. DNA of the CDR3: TGTGCCAGTAGTCGCGCTTCCACGGATACGCAGTATTTT.

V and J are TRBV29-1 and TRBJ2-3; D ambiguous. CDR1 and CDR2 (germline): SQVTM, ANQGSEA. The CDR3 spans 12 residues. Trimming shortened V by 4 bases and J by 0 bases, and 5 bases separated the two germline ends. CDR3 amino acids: CSVVGSTDTQYF. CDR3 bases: TGCAGCGTTGTAGGGAGCACAGATACGCAGTATTTT.

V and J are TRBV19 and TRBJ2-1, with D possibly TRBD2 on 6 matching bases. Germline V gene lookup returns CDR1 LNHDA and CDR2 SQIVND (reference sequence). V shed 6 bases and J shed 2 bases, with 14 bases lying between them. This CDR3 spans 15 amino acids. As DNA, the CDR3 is TGTGCCAGTAGCCTCAGACTAGAGGCCTACAATGAGCAGTTCTTC. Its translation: CASSLRLEAYNEQFF.

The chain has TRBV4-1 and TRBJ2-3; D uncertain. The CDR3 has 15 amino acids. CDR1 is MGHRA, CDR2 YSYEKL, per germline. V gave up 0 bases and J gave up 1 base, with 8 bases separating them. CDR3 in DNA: TGCGCCAGCAGCCAAGATGGCGAAGGCACAGATACGCAGTATTTT. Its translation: CASSQDGEGTDTQYF.

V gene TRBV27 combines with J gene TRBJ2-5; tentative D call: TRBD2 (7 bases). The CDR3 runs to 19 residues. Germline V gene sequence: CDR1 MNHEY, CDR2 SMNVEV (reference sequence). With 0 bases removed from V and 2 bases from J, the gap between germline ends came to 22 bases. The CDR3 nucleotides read TGTGCCAGCAGTTTATCGTATGGGGGAGGACGGGGGGCTCAAGAGACCCAGTACTTC. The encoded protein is CASSLSYGGGRGAQETQYF.